These 12 T cell receptor beta chains were sequenced from one sample in a study of OX40 agonist ivuxolimab in advanced cancers. Repertoires were generated with immunoSEQ multiplex PCR, while TCRdb's copy carries only in-frame clones and drops some. This table has under 80,000 clones, more than 85% appearing once. This sample comprised CD4+ or CD8+ T cells sorted from blood, obtained in a trial of the OX40 agonist ivuxolimab. The receptors come from an adult with an advanced solid tumor such as melanoma, head and neck, liver or kidney cancer.

This clone was observed a single time. The chain employs TRBV9 and TRBJ2-2; 11 bases fit TRBD2. After removal of 2 bases from V and 6 bases from J, the junction contained 6 bases not matched to a gene. The germline CDR1 and CDR2 sequences are SGDLS and YYNGEE. The length of the CDR3 is 16 residues. The CDR3 nucleotides are TGTGCCAGCAGCGTGACTAGCGGGAAATCCCCCGGGGAGCTGTTTTTT. Its translation: CASSVTSGKSPGELFF.

The chain links TRBV21-1 to TRBJ1-4. TRBV21-1 corresponds to a pseudogene. This CDR3 is 16 amino acids long. CDR3 DNA: TGTGCCAGCAGCCCTCGAATACAGCCTATGGGGGAAAAACTGTTTTTT. This gives the protein CASSPRIQPMGEKLFF.

J is TRBJ2-1 and V is TRBV27, with 14 bases that match TRBD2. Trimming at V came to 7 bases and at J to 5 bases, leaving 13 bases not matched to a gene. The CDR3 runs 18 residues. Germline CDR1 MNHEY, CDR2 SMNVEV (reference sequence). The CDR3 is CASNWRLAGGDRNNEQFF. In DNA, the CDR3 is TGTGCCAGCAATTGGAGACTAGCGGGAGGGGATCGAAACAATGAGCAGTTCTTC.

The chain uses TRBV19 and TRBJ2-2, with 8 bases identical to TRBD1. The germline CDR1 and CDR2 sequences are LNHDA and SQIVND (reference sequence). V trimming: 7 bases; J trimming: 4 bases; junction bases outside the gene matches: 11. The CDR3 is made up of 16 amino acids. DNA of the CDR3: TGTGCCAGTACCCTTCTCGGGACAGGCGTCACCGGGGAGCTGTTTTTT. Translated: CASTLLGTGVTGELFF. The variable domain in full, with the rest retrieved from reference TRBV19 and TRBJ2-2, is DGGITQSPKYLFRKEGQNVTLSCEQNLNHDAMYWYRQDPGQGLRLIYYSQIVNDFQKGDIAEGYSVSREKKESFPLTVTSAQKNPTAFYLCASTLLGTGVTGELFFGEGSRLTVL.

The CDR3 protein is CASSEFGRLSTNNSPLHF. Written as DNA, the CDR3 is TGTGCCAGCAGTGAATTTGGCAGACTTTCCACTAATAATTCACCCCTCCACTTT. The chain joins TRBV6-1 to TRBJ1-6; D is uncertain. Germline CDR1 and CDR2: MNHNS and SASEGT. The CDR3 consists of 18 residues. Deletions cut 2 bases from V and 5 bases from J, with 19 bases between.

The V gene is TRBV5-4, the J gene TRBJ2-2; 10 bases agree with TRBD1. The CDR3 runs 16 residues. Germline trimming cut 3 bases from V and 6 bases from J; bases unmatched to any gene: 8. The germline V gene encodes CDR1 SGHNT and CDR2 YYREEE (reference sequence). CDR3 nucleotide sequence: TGTGCCAGCAGCTCCCGGGACAGGGGTGTTGCCGGGGAGCTGTTTTTT. It encodes CASSSRDRGVAGELFF.

The V call is TRBV19, the J call TRBJ2-1; TRBD2 matches 11 bases. Per the germline V gene, CDR1 is LNHDA and CDR2 is SQIVND (reference sequence). V lost 9 bases, J lost 9 bases, and 22 bases stayed unmatched. The CDR3 is made up of 18 amino acids. The CDR3 loop is CASRRQLLAGGPKGEQFF. The CDR3 nucleotides are TGTGCCAGCCGTAGACAACTTTTAGCGGGAGGGCCCAAGGGTGAGCAGTTCTTC.

The chain uses TRBV29-1 and TRBJ2-1; D call uncertain. The CDR3 is made up of 15 amino acids. V lost 5 bases to trimming and J lost 4 bases, with 18 bases between them. CDR1 is SQVTM and CDR2 is ANQGSEA in the germline V gene. The CDR3 loop is CSVRNPLMRYNEQFF. The CDR3 nucleotides read TGCAGCGTTCGAAACCCCCTGATGAGATACAATGAGCAGTTCTTC.

The gene calls are TRBV7-3 and TRBJ1-5; D is unclear. Germline V gene data show CDR1 as SGHTA and CDR2 as FQGTGA. V was trimmed by 3 bases and J by 7 bases, leaving 10 bases between them. The CDR3 totals 13 residues. The CDR3 region is CASSFREDQPQHF. The CDR3 bases are TGTGCCAGCAGCTTCAGAGAAGACCAGCCCCAGCATTTT.

This chain links TRBV7-2 with TRBJ2-5; 8 bases map to TRBD1. This CDR3 is 14 amino acids long. The trim removed 6 bases at V and 2 bases at J, leaving 5 bases unmatched. Per the germline V gene, CDR1 is SGHTA and CDR2 is FQGNSA. CDR3 sequence: CASSLGQGQETQYF. CDR3 coding DNA: TGTGCCAGCAGTCTCGGACAGGGTCAAGAGACCCAGTACTTC.

The genes are TRBV6-5 and TRBJ2-1; 12 bases are shared with TRBD2. This CDR3 has 14 residues. Germline CDR1 is MNHEY and CDR2 is SVGAGI. The trim removed 7 bases at V and 6 bases at J, leaving 4 bases unmatched. The CDR3 is CASKLAGGPNEQFF. In nucleotides, the CDR3 is TGTGCCAGCAAACTAGCGGGAGGACCCAATGAGCAGTTCTTC.

The V and J genes are TRBV6-6 and TRBJ1-1; the match to TRBD1 covers 7 bases. This CDR3 contains 14 residues. Germline-derived CDR1 and CDR2 are MNHNY and SVGAGI (reference sequence). Unmatched junction bases numbered 10, after V lost 7 bases and J lost 5 bases. CDR3 in amino acids: CASTQGGKGTEAFF. CDR3 bases: TGTGCCAGCACCCAGGGGGGGAAGGGGACTGAAGCTTTCTTT.